Following are 25 T cell receptor beta chains from one sample sequenced in a study of T cell responses to AZD1222 COVID-19 vaccine. Libraries were prepared by immunoSEQ multiplex PCR; TCRdb keeps only in-frame clonotypes and omits some of them. In the table there are 90,000 to 110,000 clones, approximately 92% of which are singletons. The sample was peripheral blood, taken 28 days after the second AZD1222 dose. The receptors were gathered from an adult who received the AZD1222 COVID-19 vaccine.

In the case of this clone: Other DNA sequences within the sample encode an identical CDR3. The V gene is TRBV19, the J gene TRBJ1-1, with a possible D match to TRBD1 (5 bases). CDR3 length: 16 residues. With 7 bases removed from V and 0 bases from J, the gap between germline ends came to 18 bases. CDR1 and CDR2 from the germline V gene are LNHDA and SQIVND (reference sequence). The DNA of the CDR3 is TGTGCCAGTACCTCCATGGCCCGGGGCATGAACACTGAAGCTTTCTTT. This codes for CASTSMARGMNTEAFF.

This chain joins TRBV7-9 and TRBJ1-6, with no clear D. V gave up 1 base and J gave up 7 bases, with 8 bases separating them. The CDR3 loop spans 14 amino acids. Germline V gene sequence: CDR1 SEHNR, CDR2 FQNEAQ (reference sequence). In DNA, the CDR3 is TGTGCCAGCAGCTTAGATTCCCTAAATTCACCCCTCCACTTT. Encoded protein: CASSLDSLNSPLHF.

The rearrangement uses TRBV27 and TRBJ2-5; TRBD2 aligns across 13 bases. The CDR3 sequence is 16 residues long. The germline gives CDR1 MNHEY, CDR2 SMNVEV (reference sequence). Trimming at V came to 5 bases and at J to 5 bases, leaving 8 bases not matched to a gene. In nucleotides, the CDR3 is TGTGCCAGCAGTCAAGGACTAGCGGGAGTGGGGGAGACCCAGTACTTC. It specifies CASSQGLAGVGETQYF.

This clone was seen once. Written as DNA, the CDR3 is TGTGCCAGCAGTGAAGCAGGGTTGACTGAAGCTTTCTTT. This codes for CASSEAGLTEAFF. The gene calls are TRBV6-1 and TRBJ1-1; D remains ambiguous. This CDR3 is 13 amino acids long. CDR1 and CDR2 from the germline V gene are MNHNS and SASEGT. Trimming removed 0 bases from V and 5 bases from J, with 7 bases in between.

The V and J genes are TRBV9 and TRBJ1-5; the D gene is possibly TRBD1 (5 bases). This CDR3 comprises 15 residues. Germline-derived CDR1 and CDR2 are SGDLS and YYNGEE. V was shortened by 4 bases and J by 5 bases, with 16 bases between the two germline ends. Written as DNA, the CDR3 is TGTGCCAGCAGCCCGGACTGGACACCCTATCAGCCCCAGCATTTT. Translated: CASSPDWTPYQPQHF.

V usage is TRBV7-8 and J usage is TRBJ1-3; D remains unclear. CDR1 SGHVS and CDR2 FQNEAQ come from the germline V gene. The length of the CDR3 is 13 residues. Trimming took 3 bases from V and 4 from J, leaving 7 bases between them. The CDR3 reads CASSLSTGNTIYF. For the CDR3, the DNA is TGTGCCAGCAGCTTGAGCACGGGAAACACCATATATTTT.

The chain links TRBV18 to TRBJ1-5; 7 nucleotides line up with TRBD1. This CDR3 is 16 amino acids long. Germline assignment: CDR1 KGHSH and CDR2 LQKENI. V lost 3 bases to trimming and J lost 5 bases; unmatched junction nucleotides: 10. The CDR3 nucleotides are TGTGCCAGCTCACCTAACCCTCCACAGGGGTATCAGCCCCAGCATTTT. It translates to CASSPNPPQGYQPQHF.

The chain employs TRBV2 and TRBJ2-3; D uncertain. With 7 bases removed from V and 1 base from J, the gap between germline ends came to 15 bases. CDR1 SNHLY and CDR2 FYNNEI come from the germline V gene. The CDR3 totals 15 residues. CDR3 sequence: CASKGTEWGTDTQYF. The CDR3 nucleotides are TGTGCCAGCAAGGGTACTGAGTGGGGCACAGATACGCAGTATTTT.

This chain connects TRBV7-9 to TRBJ1-6, with 8 bases matching TRBD1. Germline-derived CDR1 and CDR2 are SEHNR and FQNEAQ (reference sequence). Losses at the gene ends were 6 bases for V and 8 bases for J; bases not matched to a gene: 12. The CDR3 covers 16 residues. As DNA, the CDR3 is TGTGCCAGCAGTTCCTCAGGGGGCGCAGGATATTCACCCCTCCACTTT. Protein product: CASSSSGGAGYSPLHF. The complete variable domain, with remaining parts taken from reference TRBV7-9 and TRBJ1-6, reads DTGVSQNPRHKITKRGQNVTFRCDPISEHNRLYWYRQTLGQGPEFLTYFQNEAQLEKSRLLSDRFSAERPKGSFSTLEIQRTEQGDSAMYLCASSSSGGAGYSPLHFGNGTRLTVT.

For the CDR3, the DNA is TGTGCCAGCAGCACCACCGGGACAGCGCCGGCTTTCTTT. Encoded protein: CASSTTGTAPAFF. The chain has TRBV7-9 and TRBJ1-1; 7 bases match TRBD1. The CDR3 contains 13 residues. After removal of 5 bases from V and 11 bases from J, the junction contained 11 bases not matched to a gene. Germline V lookup: CDR1 SEHNR, CDR2 FQNEAQ (reference sequence).

The chain links TRBV7-3 to TRBJ2-6, with D unclear. The CDR3 extends over 17 amino acids. Germline V gives CDR1 SGHTA, CDR2 FQGTGA. V shed 1 base and J shed 0 bases, with 10 bases lying between them. CDR3 DNA: TGTGCCAGCAGCTTAAGAGCAGGTTCCTCTGGGGCCAACGTCCTGACTTTC. Amino acid sequence: CASSLRAGSSGANVLTF.

A remark on this clone: One junction end does not reproduce the germline sequence, and a read error may be involved. CDR3 sequence (DNA): TGTGCCAGTAGTCTAGACAGGGAGGCTAACTATGGCTACACCTTC. Translated, it gives CASSLDREANYGYTF. The chain carries TRBV19 and TRBJ1-2; TRBD1 matches at 7 bases. The CDR3 consists of 15 residues. CDR1 is LNHDA, CDR2 SQIVND, per germline (reference sequence).

This clone was recorded only once. This chain connects TRBV4-2 to TRBJ1-1; no firm D call. V lost 4 bases to trimming and J lost 1 base, with 10 bases between them. The germline V gene encodes CDR1 LGHNA and CDR2 YNFKEQ. This CDR3 has 14 residues. CDR3 loop: CASSLGWGNTEAFF. DNA for the CDR3: TGTGCCAGCAGCCTGGGTTGGGGGAACACTGAAGCTTTCTTT.

The chain recombines TRBV5-6 with TRBJ2-7, with D possibly TRBD1 on 5 matching bases. The germline V gene encodes CDR1 SGHDT and CDR2 YYEEEE. Trimming removed 0 bases from V and 3 bases from J, with 7 bases in between. The CDR3 has 13 residues. CDR3 protein: CASSLGQNYEQYF. The CDR3 DNA reads TGTGCCAGCAGCTTGGGACAGAACTACGAGCAGTACTTC. The whole variable domain, remainder taken from reference TRBV5-6 and TRBJ2-7, is DAGVTQSPTHLIKTRGQQVTLRCSPKSGHDTVSWYQQALGQGPQFIFQYYEEEERQRGNFPDRFSGHQFPNYSSELNVNALLLGDSALYLCASSLGQNYEQYFGPGTRLTVT.

The rearrangement links TRBV6-2 or TRBV6-3 to TRBJ2-7; 9 nucleotides agree with TRBD2. The CDR3 has 17 residues. The V and J ends lost 4 bases and 1 base, in that order; junction bases with no gene match: 11. The germline V gene has CDR1 MNHEY and CDR2 SVGEGT. DNA for the CDR3: TGTGCCAGCAGTTTAGAGCGGGAGGTCGAAATTTCCTACGAGCAGTACTTC. The encoded protein is CASSLEREVEISYEQYF.

V usage is TRBV9 and J usage is TRBJ2-1; 8 bases map to TRBD2. This CDR3 comprises 15 residues. Germline V CDR1 and CDR2: SGDLS, YYNGEE. V was clipped by 0 bases and J by 8 bases; unmatched bases: 7. CDR3 in amino acids: CASSVGGAGVYEQFF. The CDR3 nucleotides read TGTGCCAGCAGCGTAGGGGGAGCGGGAGTGTATGAGCAGTTCTTC.

The chain carries TRBV23-1 and TRBJ1-4, with no clear D. Being an ORF, TRBV23-1 has a function that is uncertain. CDR3 length: 15 residues. V was trimmed by 10 bases and J by 11 bases, leaving 26 bases between them. CDR3 sequence reads: CATLRTVSIEGKLFF. The CDR3 nucleotides are TGCGCCACCTTACGGACGGTATCGATCGAAGGGAAACTGTTTTTT.

This clone was observed a single time. CDR3 bases: TGTGCCAGCTCAGAGACCGGACGCCTGTACGAGCAGTACTTC. Encoded protein: CASSETGRLYEQYF. The chain is built from TRBV18 and TRBJ2-7; D not resolved. This CDR3 is 14 amino acids long. Germline V gene data show CDR1 as KGHSH and CDR2 as LQKENI. Trimming cost V 5 bases and J 4 bases, with 15 bases left between them.

V is TRBV7-9 and J is TRBJ2-5; D gene unclear. This CDR3 comprises 15 residues. V was clipped by 1 base and J by 0 bases, with 9 bases between them. Germline V CDR1 and CDR2: SEHNR, FQNEAQ (reference sequence). The CDR3 loop reads CASSLDIRYQETQYF. For the CDR3, the DNA is TGTGCCAGCAGCTTAGACATCCGGTACCAAGAGACCCAGTACTTC.

This chain joins TRBV18 and TRBJ1-3, with D perhaps TRBD1 (6 bases). The CDR3 runs 14 residues. Trimming shortened V by 3 bases and J by 8 bases, and 14 bases separated the two germline ends. Germline V gene lookup returns CDR1 KGHSH and CDR2 LQKENI. In nucleotides, the CDR3 is TGTGCCAGCTCACCTCAGGCTTCAGGGGACACCATATATTTT. Translated: CASSPQASGDTIYF.

This chain connects TRBV7-9 to TRBJ2-7; D perhaps matches TRBD2 (6 bases). The germline V and J ends were trimmed by 11 bases and 4 bases, with 18 bases remaining between them. Germline V gives CDR1 SEHNR, CDR2 FQNEAQ (reference sequence). This CDR3 has 13 residues. The CDR3 DNA reads as TGTGCCTTAGACCGGGACTTGCTATACGAGCAGTACTTC. Its translation: CALDRDLLYEQYF.

The chain uses TRBV7-2 and TRBJ1-4; 8 bases are a match to TRBD1. This CDR3 is built from 15 residues. Germline assignment: CDR1 SGHTA and CDR2 FQGNSA. Unmatched junction bases numbered 3, after V lost 4 bases and J lost 2 bases. CDR3 bases: TGTGCCAGCAGCTCAGGGGGCCTCACTAATGAAAAACTGTTTTTT. It specifies CASSSGGLTNEKLFF. The full variable domain, completed using reference TRBV7-2 and TRBJ1-4, is GAGVSQSPSNKVTEKGKDVELRCDPISGHTALYWYRQSLGQGLEFLIYFQGNSAPDKSGLPSDRFSAERTGGSVSTLTIQRTQQEDSAVYLCASSSGGLTNEKLFFGSGTQLSVL.

The V call is TRBV7-9, the J call TRBJ2-7; D gene unclear. Germline V gene data show CDR1 as SEHNR and CDR2 as FQNEAQ (reference sequence). Trimming stripped 0 bases from V and 10 bases from J, with 13 bases between. This CDR3 is 13 amino acids long. This chain's CDR3 is CASSLASGSDQYF. In DNA form, the CDR3 reads TGTGCCAGCAGCTTAGCGAGTGGCAGTGACCAGTACTTC.

V and J are TRBV7-2 and TRBJ2-5; 7 nucleotides match TRBD1. The CDR3 consists of 15 residues. V shed 5 bases, J shed 5 bases, and the junction held 11 bases outside the gene matches. Germline CDR1 and CDR2: SGHTA and FQGNSA. The DNA for the CDR3 is TGTGCCAGCAGCCCCCGGGACAGACCCCTGGAGACCCAGTACTTC. Translated: CASSPRDRPLETQYF. The complete variable domain, with remaining parts taken from reference TRBV7-2 and TRBJ2-5, reads GAGVSQSPSNKVTEKGKDVELRCDPISGHTALYWYRQSLGQGLEFLIYFQGNSAPDKSGLPSDRFSAERTGGSVSTLTIQRTQQEDSAVYLCASSPRDRPLETQYFGPGTRLLVL.

CDR3 in amino acids: CASSSGLAGDEQYF. DNA for the CDR3: TGTGCCAGCAGCTCGGGACTAGCGGGAGACGAGCAGTACTTC. The chain uses TRBV7-2 and TRBJ2-7; 14 nucleotides line up with TRBD2. Germline trimming cut 4 bases from V and 5 bases from J; bases unmatched to any gene: 1. This CDR3 has 14 amino acids. In germline, CDR1 is SGHTA, CDR2 FQGNSA.